The entry below describes one T cell receptor beta chain. The antigen is not known. Trimming cost V 4 bases and J 5 bases; bases outside gene matches: 16. This CDR3 is built from 17 residues. Germline CDR1 and CDR2: SGHDT and YYEEEE. This entry comes from a study of shared clonotypes between healthy human individuals. Study-level results: Several donors held 4.5% to 5% of naive CD4 clonotypes in common.

Donors, healthy HIV-negative adults, lacked recent acute infections or vaccinations. The genomic DNA of each subset was split evenly across several immunoSEQ plates. The repertoire was sequenced with immunoSEQ multiplex PCR; TCRdb's copy has only in-frame clones and lacks some. Among 2 million to 2.5 million clones, roughly 93% were seen once, and the ten largest hold under 0.45%. This clonotype was sampled from a man between 18 and 29 years old in good health. Some clones in this sample may be carry-over from other donors' samples. The chain carries TRBV5-6 and TRBJ1-2; the match to TRBD1 covers 8 bases. Source material: naive CD4+ T cells from PBMCs. As to subset: CD45RA+ positively selected. The CDR3 loop reads CASSLRRTGRLEYGYTF. The CDR3 coding sequence is TGTGCCAGCAGCCTCCGCCGGACAGGGAGATTAGAGTATGGCTACACCTTC.